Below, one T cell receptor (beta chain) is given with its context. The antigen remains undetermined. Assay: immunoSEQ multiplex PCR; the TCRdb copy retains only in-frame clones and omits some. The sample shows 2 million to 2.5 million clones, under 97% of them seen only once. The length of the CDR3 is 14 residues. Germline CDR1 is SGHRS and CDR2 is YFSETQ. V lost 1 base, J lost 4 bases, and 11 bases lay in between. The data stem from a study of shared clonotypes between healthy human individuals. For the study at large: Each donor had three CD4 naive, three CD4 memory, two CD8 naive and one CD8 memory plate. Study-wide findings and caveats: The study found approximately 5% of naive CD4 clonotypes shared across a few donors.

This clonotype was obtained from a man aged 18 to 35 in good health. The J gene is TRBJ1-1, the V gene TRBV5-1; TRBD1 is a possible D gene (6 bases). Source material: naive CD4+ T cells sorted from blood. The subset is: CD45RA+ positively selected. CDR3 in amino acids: CASSLKLGGTEAFF. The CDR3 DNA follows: TGCGCCAGCAGCTTGAAGTTAGGGGGCACTGAAGCTTTCTTT.